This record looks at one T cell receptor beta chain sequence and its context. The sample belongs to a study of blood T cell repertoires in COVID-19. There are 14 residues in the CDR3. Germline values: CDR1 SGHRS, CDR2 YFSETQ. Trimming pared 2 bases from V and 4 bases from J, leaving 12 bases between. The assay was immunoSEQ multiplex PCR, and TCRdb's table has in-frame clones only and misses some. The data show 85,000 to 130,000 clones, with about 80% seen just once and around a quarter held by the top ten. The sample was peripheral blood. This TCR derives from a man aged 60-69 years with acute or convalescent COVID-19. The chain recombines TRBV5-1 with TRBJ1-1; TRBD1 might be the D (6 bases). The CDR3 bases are TGCGCCAGCAGCTTTTCAGGGGACGGCACTGAAGCTTTCTTT. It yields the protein CASSFSGDGTEAFF.